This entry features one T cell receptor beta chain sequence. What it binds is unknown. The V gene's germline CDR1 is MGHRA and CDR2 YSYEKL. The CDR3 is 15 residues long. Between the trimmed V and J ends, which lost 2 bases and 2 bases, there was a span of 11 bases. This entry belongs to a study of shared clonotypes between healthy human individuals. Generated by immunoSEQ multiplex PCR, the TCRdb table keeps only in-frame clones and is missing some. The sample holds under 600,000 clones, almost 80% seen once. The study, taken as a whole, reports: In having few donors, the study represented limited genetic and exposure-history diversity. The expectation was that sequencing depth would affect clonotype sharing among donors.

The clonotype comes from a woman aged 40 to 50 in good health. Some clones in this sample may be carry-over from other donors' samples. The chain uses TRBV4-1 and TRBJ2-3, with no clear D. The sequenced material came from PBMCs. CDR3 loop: CASSQWVGATDTQYF. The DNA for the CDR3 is TGCGCCAGCAGCCAATGGGTCGGCGCCACAGATACGCAGTATTTT.